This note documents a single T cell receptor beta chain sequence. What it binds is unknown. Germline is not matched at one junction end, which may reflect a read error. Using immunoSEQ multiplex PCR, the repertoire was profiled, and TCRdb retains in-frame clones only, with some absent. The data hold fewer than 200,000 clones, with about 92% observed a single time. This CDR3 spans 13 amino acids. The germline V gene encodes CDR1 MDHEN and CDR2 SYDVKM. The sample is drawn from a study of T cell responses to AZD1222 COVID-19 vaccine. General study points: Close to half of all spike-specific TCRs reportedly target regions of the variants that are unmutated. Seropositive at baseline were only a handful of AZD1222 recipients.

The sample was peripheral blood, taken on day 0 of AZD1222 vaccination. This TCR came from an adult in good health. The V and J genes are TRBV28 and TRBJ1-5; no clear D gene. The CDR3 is CASSLFIGQPRHF. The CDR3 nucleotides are TGTGCCAGCAGTTTATTTATCGGGCAGCCCCGGCATTTT.